This T cell receptor beta chain was found in a study of cytomegalovirus exposure and HLA in healthy donors. The CDR3 length is 13 residues. J gave up 7 bases and V 0 bases, and 1 base lay outside the gene matches. The V gene's germline CDR1 is GTSNPN and CDR2 SVGIG (reference sequence). A remark on this clone: As yet, its antigen is unknown.

PCR amplification relied on 60 Vbeta primers (plus 13 Jbeta primers). Method: immunoSEQ multiplex PCR; TCRdb's copy keeps in-frame clones and lacks some. This sample has some 190,000 clones, with over 65% found just once. Broader study findings: TCR beta sequences numbering over 15,000 were associated with HLA alleles at 0.05 false discovery rate in a later analysis. A later analysis found TCR association rates differed by HLA locus, highest for DRB1 and lowest for HLA-C. A list of 164 TCR beta chains associated with cytomegalovirus was given.

The V and J genes are TRBV30 and TRBJ1-5, with TRBD1 matching over 9 bases. The clonotype was recovered from a man in his late teens or twenties in good health and CMV-seronegative. Sequencing was carried out using PBMCs. CDR3 nucleotide sequence: TGTGCCTGGAGTGTACAGGGGGCCCAGCCCCAGCATTTT. Encoded protein: CAWSVQGAQPQHF.